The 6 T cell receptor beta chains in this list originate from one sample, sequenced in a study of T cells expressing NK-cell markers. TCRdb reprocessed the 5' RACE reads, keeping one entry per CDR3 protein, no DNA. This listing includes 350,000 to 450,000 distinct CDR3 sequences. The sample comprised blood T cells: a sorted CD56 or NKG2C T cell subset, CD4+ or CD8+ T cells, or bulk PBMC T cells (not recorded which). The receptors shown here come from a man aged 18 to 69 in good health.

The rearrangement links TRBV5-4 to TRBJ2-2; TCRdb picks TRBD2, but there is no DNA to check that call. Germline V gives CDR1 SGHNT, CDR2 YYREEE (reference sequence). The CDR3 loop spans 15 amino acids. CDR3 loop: CASSSGTASTGELFF.

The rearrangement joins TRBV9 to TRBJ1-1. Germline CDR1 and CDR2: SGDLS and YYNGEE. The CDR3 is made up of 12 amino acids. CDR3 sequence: CASSGSSTEAFF.

This CDR3 is CSASDRGWGFSYEQYF. This chain links TRBV20-1 with TRBJ2-7; the TCRdb call, TRBD1, lacks DNA for checking. The CDR3 covers 16 residues. From germline, CDR1 is DFQATT and CDR2 SNEGSKA (reference sequence).

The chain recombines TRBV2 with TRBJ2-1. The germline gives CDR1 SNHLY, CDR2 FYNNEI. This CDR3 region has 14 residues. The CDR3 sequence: CASCGVVGRGEQFF. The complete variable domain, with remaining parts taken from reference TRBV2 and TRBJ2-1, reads EPEVTQTPSHQVTQMGQEVILRCVPISNHLYFYWYRQILGQKVEFLVSFYNNEISEKSEIFDDQFSVERPDGSNFTLKIRSTKLEDSAMYFCASCGVVGRGEQFFGPGTRLTVL.

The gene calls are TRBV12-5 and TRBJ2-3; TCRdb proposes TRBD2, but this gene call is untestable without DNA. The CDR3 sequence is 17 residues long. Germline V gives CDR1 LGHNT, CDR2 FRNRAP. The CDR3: CASGLVNVAGGLYTQYF. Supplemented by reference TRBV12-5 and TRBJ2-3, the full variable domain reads DARVTQTPRHKVTEMGQEVTMRCQPILGHNTVFWYRQTMMQGLELLAYFRNRAPLDDSGMPKDRFSAEMPDATLATLKIQPSEPRDSAVYFCASGLVNVAGGLYTQYFGPGTRLTVL.

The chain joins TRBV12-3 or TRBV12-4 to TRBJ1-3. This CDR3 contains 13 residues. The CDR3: CASRAHSTPTIYF.